This T cell receptor beta chain was retrieved from a study of T cell repertoires in cytomegalovirus infection. TCRdb re-called the reads through MiXCR, storing one row per CDR3 protein. The sample holds approximately 700,000 distinct CDR3 sequences, 35% seen once. Source material: PBMCs. This TCR came from a human donor in good health (CMV status not recorded). Some clones in this sample may be carry-over from other donors' samples.

The CDR3 sequence: CASSSPWRGETQYF. CDR3 coding DNA: TGTGCCAGCAGCTCCCCGTGGAGGGGTGAGACCCAGTACTTC. V and J are TRBV7-9 and TRBJ2-5; weak D call: TRBD2 (6 bases). CDR1 is SEHNR, CDR2 FQNEAQ, per germline (reference sequence). V was trimmed by 4 bases and J by 5 bases, leaving 14 bases between them. This CDR3 has 14 amino acids.